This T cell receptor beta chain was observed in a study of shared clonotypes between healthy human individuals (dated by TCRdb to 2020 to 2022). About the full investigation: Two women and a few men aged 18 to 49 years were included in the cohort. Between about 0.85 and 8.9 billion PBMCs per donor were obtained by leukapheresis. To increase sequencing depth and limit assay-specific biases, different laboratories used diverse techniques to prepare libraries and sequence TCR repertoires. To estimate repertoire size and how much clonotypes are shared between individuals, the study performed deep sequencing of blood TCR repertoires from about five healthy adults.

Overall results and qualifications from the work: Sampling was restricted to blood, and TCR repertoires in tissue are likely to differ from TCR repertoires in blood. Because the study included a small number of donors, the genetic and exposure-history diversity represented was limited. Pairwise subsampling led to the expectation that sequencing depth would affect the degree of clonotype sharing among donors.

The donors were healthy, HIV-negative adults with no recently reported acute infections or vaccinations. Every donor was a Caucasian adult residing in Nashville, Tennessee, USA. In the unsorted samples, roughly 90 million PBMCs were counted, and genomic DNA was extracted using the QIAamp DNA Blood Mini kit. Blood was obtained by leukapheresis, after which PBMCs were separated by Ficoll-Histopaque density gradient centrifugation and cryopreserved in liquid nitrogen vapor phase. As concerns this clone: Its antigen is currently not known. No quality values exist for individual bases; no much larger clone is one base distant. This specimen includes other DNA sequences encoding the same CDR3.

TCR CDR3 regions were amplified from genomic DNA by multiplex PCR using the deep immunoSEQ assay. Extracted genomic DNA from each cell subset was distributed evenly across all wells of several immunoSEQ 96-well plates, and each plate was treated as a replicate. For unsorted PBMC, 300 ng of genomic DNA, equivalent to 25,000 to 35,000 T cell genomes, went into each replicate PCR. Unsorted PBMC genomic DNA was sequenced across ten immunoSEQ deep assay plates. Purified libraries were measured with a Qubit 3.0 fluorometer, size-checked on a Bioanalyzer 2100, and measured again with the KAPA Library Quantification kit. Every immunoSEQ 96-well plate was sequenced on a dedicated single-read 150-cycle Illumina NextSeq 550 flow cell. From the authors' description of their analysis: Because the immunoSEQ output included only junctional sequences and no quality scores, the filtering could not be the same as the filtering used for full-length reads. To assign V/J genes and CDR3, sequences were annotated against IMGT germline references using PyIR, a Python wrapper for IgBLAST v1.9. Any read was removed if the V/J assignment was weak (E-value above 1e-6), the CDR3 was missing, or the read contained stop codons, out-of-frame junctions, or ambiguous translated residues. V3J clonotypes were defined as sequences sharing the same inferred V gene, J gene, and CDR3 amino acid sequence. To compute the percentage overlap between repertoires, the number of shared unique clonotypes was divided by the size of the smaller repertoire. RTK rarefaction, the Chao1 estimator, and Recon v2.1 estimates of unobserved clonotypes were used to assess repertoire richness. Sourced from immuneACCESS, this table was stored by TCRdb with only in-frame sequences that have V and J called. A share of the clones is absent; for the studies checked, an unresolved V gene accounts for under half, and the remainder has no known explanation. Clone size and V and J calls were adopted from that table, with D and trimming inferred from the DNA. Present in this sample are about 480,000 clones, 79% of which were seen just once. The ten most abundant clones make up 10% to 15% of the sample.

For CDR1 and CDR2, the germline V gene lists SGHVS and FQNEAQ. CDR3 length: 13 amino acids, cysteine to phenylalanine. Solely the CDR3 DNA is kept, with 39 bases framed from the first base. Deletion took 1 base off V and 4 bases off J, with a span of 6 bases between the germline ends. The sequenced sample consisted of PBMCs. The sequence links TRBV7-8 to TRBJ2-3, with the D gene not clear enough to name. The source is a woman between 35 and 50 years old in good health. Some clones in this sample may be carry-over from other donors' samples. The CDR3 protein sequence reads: CASSLGGADTQYF. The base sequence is TGTGCCAGCAGCTTAGGAGGAGCAGATACGCAGTATTTT.